This T cell receptor (beta chain) stems from a study of cytomegalovirus exposure and HLA in healthy donors. Study-wide background: Membership in the Caucasian-associated ancestry cluster was found for about 84% of a few hundred genotyped donors. The study's findings and limits: Later, an analysis showed that TCR beta chains associated with HLA were more clonally expanded than others that were equally common.

Each donor was healthy, and each was a bone marrow donor. Trimming left V 5 bases short and J 1 base short, with 20 bases between. The germline gives CDR1 SGHAT, CDR2 FQNNGV. The CDR3 covers 17 residues. As to this clone: Its antigen is currently unknown.

The PCR employed 60 Vbeta primers together with 13 Jbeta primers. In the original analysis: Unique TCR beta chains numbered approximately 76 million in a later analysis, with roughly 11 million shared. Clones were read by immunoSEQ multiplex PCR, and TCRdb kept only the in-frame ones, dropping some. V and J calls and clone size are those listed in that table; D and trimming were worked out from the DNA. The sample comprises under 150,000 clones, almost 80% of which are singletons, and around 1.7% rests with the top ten. This TCR was sampled from a woman aged 30 to 39 in good health and CMV-seronegative. Sequencing was done on a sample of PBMCs. This chain links TRBV11-2 with TRBJ1-1, with D hard to call. CDR3: CASSLGWASLSNTEAFF. The CDR3, as DNA: TGTGCCAGCAGCCTTGGGTGGGCGTCCCTCTCGAACACTGAAGCTTTCTTT.